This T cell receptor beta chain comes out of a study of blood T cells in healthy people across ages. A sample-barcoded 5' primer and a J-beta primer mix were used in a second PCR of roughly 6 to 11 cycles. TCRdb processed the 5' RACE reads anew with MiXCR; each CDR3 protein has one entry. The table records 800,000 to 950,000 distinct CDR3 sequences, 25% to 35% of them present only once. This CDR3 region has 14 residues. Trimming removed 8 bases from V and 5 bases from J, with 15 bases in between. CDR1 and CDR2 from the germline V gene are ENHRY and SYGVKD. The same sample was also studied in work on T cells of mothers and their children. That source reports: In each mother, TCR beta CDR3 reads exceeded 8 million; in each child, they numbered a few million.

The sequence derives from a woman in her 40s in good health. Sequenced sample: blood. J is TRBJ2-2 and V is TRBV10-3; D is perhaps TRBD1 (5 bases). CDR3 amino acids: CAIGRGRPTGELFF. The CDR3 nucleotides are TGTGCCATCGGAAGGGGCAGGCCAACCGGGGAGCTGTTTTTT.